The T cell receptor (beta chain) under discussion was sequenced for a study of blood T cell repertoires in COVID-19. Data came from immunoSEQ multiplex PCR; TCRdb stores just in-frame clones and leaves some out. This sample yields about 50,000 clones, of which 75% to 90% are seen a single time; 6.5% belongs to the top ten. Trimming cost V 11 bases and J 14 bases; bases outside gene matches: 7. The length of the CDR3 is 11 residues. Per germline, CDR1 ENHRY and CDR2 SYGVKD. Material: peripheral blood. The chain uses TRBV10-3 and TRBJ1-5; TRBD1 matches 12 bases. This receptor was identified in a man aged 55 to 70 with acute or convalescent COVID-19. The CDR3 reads CAAGTGGPEHF. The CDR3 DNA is TGTGCCGCCGGGACAGGGGGCCCCGAGCATTTT.